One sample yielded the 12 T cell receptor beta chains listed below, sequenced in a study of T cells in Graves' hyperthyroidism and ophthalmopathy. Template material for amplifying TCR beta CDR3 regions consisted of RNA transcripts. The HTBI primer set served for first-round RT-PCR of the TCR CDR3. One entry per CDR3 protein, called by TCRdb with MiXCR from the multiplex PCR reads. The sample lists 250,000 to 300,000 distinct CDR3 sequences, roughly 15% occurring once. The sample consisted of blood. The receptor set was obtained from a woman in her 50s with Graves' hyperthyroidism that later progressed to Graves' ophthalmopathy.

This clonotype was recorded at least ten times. CDR3 sequence reads: CASSLDRTRPQHF. The CDR3 region has the DNA TGTGCCAGCAGCTTAGATCGGACACGTCCCCAGCATTTT. The J gene is TRBJ1-5, the V gene TRBV7-9, with D tentatively TRBD1 (5 bases). V was shortened by 1 base and J by 10 bases, with 11 bases between the two germline ends. The CDR3 is made up of 13 amino acids. Germline-derived CDR1 and CDR2 are SEHNR and FQNEAQ (reference sequence).

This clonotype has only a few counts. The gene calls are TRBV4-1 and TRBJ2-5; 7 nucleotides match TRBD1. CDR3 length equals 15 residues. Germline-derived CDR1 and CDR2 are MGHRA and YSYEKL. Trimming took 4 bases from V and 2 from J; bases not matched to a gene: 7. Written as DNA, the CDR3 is TGCGCCAGCAGCCGTTGGGGGACAGAACAAGAGACCCAGTACTTC. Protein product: CASSRWGTEQETQYF.

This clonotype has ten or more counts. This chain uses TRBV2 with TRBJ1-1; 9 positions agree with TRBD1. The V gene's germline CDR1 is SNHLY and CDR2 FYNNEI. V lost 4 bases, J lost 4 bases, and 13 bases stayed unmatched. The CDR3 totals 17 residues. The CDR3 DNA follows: TGTGCCAGCAGTGCTCACACCGGGACAGGGCGTAGCACTGAAGCTTTCTTT. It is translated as CASSAHTGTGRSTEAFF.

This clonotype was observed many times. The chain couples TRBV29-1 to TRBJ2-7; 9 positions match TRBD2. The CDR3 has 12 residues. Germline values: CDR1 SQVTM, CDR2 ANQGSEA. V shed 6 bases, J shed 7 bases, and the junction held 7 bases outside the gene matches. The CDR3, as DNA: TGCAGCGTCGGACTAGCGCTTGGGGAGCAGTACTTC. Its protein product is CSVGLALGEQYF.

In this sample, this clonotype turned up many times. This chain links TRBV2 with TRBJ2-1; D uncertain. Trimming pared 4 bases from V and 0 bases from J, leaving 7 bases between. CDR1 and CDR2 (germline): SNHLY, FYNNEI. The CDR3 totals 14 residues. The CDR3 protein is CASSAVSSYNEQFF. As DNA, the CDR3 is TGTGCCAGCAGTGCGGTAAGCTCCTACAATGAGCAGTTCTTC.

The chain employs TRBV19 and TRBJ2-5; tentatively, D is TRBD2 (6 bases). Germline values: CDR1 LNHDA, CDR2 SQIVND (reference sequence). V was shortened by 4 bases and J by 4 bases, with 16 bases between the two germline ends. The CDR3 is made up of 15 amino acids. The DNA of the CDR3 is TGTGCCAGTAGTACCCCTCGGACCGGGGGAGAGACCCAGTACTTC. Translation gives CASSTPRTGGETQYF.

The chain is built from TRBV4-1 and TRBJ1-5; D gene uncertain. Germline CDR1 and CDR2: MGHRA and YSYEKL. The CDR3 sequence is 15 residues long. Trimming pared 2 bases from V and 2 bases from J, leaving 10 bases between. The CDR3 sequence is CASSQYKAGNQPQHF. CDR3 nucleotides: TGCGCCAGCAGCCAATATAAGGCTGGCAATCAGCCCCAGCATTTT.

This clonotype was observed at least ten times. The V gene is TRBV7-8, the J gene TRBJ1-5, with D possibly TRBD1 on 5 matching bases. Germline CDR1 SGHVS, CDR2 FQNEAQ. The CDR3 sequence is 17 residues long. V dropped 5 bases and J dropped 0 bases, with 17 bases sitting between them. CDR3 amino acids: CASSPLTGTGSNQPQHF. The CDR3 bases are TGTGCCAGCAGCCCCCTAACTGGGACGGGTAGCAATCAGCCCCAGCATTTT.

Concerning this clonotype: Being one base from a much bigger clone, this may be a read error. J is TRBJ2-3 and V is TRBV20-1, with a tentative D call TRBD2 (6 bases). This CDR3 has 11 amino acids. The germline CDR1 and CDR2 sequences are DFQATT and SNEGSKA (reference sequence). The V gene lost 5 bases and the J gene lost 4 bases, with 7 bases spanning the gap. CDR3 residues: CSAGEADTQYF. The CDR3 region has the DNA TGCAGTGCTGGGGAGGCAGATACGCAGTATTTT.

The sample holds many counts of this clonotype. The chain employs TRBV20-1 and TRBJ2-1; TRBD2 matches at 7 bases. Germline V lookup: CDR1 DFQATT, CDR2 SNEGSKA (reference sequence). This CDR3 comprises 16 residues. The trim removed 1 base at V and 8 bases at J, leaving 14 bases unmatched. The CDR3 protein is CSARGEGTITLYEQFF. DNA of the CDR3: TGCAGTGCTAGAGGGGAGGGGACTATCACCCTTTATGAGCAGTTCTTC.

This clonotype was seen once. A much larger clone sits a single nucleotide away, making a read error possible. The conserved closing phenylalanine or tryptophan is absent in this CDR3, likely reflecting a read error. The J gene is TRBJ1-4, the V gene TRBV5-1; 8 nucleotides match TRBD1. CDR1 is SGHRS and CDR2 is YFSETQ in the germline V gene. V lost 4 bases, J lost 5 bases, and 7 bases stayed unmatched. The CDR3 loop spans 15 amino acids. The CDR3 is CASSHLTGENEKLFL. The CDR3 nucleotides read TGCGCCAGCAGCCACCTGACAGGGGAGAATGAAAAACTGTTTCTT.

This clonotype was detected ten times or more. The CDR3 here is CSASIDGTEAFF. DNA of the CDR3: TGCAGTGCTTCGATTGATGGTACTGAAGCTTTCTTT. The chain has TRBV20-1 and TRBJ1-1; D is unresolved. The CDR3 has 12 residues. The germline gives CDR1 DFQATT, CDR2 SNEGSKA (reference sequence). Trimming left V 5 bases short and J 5 bases short, with 12 bases between.